This section outlines one T cell receptor (beta chain) sequence together with its context. No antigen is known for it. This sample is part of a study of T cell responses to AZD1222 COVID-19 vaccine. Sequencing used immunoSEQ multiplex PCR; TCRdb keeps in-frame clones, though not all of them. The data contain tens of thousands of clones, over 60% of them singletons. Whole-study results and caveats: Sampling captured repertoires only after the peak T cell response. As reported, nearly half of all spike-specific TCRs target variant regions that are unmutated. Baseline antibody screening turned up just a handful of seropositive AZD1222 recipients.

The CDR3 runs 14 residues. The ends were cut back, 5 bases at V and 1 base at J, with 11 bases in the middle. Germline V gives CDR1 SGHVS, CDR2 FNYEAQ. This receptor was identified in an adult who received the MenACWY meningococcal vaccine as a control. This sequence joins TRBV7-6 and TRBJ1-1; D not certain. The source was peripheral blood, collected 28 days after the second dose of the MenACWY control vaccine. CDR3: CASSIMAGNTEAFF. In DNA, the CDR3 is TGTGCCAGCAGCATCATGGCAGGGAACACTGAAGCTTTCTTT.